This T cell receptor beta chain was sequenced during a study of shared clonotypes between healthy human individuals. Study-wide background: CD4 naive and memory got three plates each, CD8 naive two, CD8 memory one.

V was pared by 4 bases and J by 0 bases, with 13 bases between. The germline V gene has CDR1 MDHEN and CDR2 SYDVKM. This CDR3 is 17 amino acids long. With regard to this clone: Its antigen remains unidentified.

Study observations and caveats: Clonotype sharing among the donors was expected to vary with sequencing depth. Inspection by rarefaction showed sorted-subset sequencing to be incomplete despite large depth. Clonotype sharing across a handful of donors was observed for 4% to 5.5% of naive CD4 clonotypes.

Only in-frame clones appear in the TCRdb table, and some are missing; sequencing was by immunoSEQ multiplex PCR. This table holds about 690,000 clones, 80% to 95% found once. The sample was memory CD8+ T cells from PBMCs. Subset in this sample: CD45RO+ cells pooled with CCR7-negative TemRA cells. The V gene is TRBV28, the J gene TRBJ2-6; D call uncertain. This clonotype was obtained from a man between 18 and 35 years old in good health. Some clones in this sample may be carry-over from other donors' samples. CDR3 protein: CASSSAGLSSGANVLTF. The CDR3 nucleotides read TGTGCCAGCAGTTCGGCAGGCCTGAGCTCTGGGGCCAACGTCCTGACTTTC.